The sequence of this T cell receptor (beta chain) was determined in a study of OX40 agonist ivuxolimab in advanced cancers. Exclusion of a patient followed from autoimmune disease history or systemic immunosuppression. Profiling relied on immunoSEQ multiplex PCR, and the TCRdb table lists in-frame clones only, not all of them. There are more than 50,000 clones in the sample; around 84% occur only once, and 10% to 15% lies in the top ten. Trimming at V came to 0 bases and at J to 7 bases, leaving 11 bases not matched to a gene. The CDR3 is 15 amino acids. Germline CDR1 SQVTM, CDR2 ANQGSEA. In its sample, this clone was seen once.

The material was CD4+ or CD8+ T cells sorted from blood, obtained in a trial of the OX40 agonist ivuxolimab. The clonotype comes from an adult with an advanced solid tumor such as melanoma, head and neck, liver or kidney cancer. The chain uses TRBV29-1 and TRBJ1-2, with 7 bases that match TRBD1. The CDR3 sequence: CSVEELWAGGSGYTF. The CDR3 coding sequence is TGCAGCGTTGAAGAACTCTGGGCAGGGGGTAGTGGCTACACCTTC.